This T cell receptor (beta chain) was recovered during a study of T cell repertoires in cytomegalovirus infection. Study details: Signatures in public TCR beta sequences pointed to both CMV infection and matching HLA type. Study results and limitations: HLA-C-restricted CMV clonotypes gave the most frequent clonotype in two of eight donors. Carriage of CMV together with the relevant HLA was identifiable through cumulative public TCR beta family frequency.

This clonotype has only one observation. The antigen is undetermined. This CDR3 is 12 amino acids long. Trimming pared 6 bases from V and 0 bases from J, leaving 8 bases between. In germline, CDR1 is SQVTM, CDR2 ANQGSEA. TCRdb used MiXCR to reprocess the reads, holding one entry per CDR3 protein. The sample has just under 550,000 distinct CDR3 sequences, 26% seen once; the top ten hold around 13%. The chain joins TRBV29-1 to TRBJ1-1; D is unclear. This clonotype was sampled from a human donor in good health (CMV status not recorded). Some clones in this sample may be carry-over from other donors' samples. Source material: PBMCs. The CDR3: CSVGLLNTEAFF. In DNA, the CDR3 is TGCAGCGTGGGCTTACTGAACACTGAAGCTTTCTTT.